Listed below are T cell receptor beta chains from one sample, sequenced in a study of cytomegalovirus exposure and HLA in healthy donors. Produced via immunoSEQ multiplex PCR; TCRdb's table is partial and in-frame only. Among a few hundred thousand clones listed, approximately 80% were seen once. Sequences were obtained from PBMCs. The receptors were gathered from a girl aged 10 to 17 in good health and CMV-seronegative. CDR3s include the opening cysteine and the closing phenylalanine or tryptophan. The D gene is left open where the match is weak. Size tells how often a clone was seen (once, few, many) or the class of an expanded clone, and some rows leave it out.

D gene: TRBD2; V gene: TRBV28; clone size: NA; J gene: TRBJ2-3; CDR3 DNA: TGTGCCAGCAGTGTCGGGACTAGTATCGCAGATACGCAGTATTTT; CDR3 protein: CASSVGTSIADTQYF
D gene: NA; V gene: TRBV5-6; clone size: NA; J gene: TRBJ2-3; CDR3 DNA: TGTGCCAGCAGCTTCAGGGTCCTCAGCACAGATACGCAGTATTTT; CDR3 protein: CASSFRVLSTDTQYF
D gene: NA; V gene: TRBV27; clone size: few; J gene: TRBJ1-1; CDR3 DNA: TGTGCCAGCTACCCACTAAGAAGGACAGACCACACTGAAGCTTTCTTT; CDR3 protein: CASYPLRRTDHTEAFF
D gene: TRBD2; V gene: TRBV9; clone size: NA; J gene: TRBJ2-3; CDR3 DNA: TGTGCCAGCAGCCAGACTAGCGGGACATCCACAGATACGCAGTATTTT; CDR3 protein: CASSQTSGTSTDTQYF
D gene: NA; V gene: TRBV4-1; clone size: few; J gene: TRBJ2-7; CDR3 DNA: TGCGCCAGCAGCCAAGGGGAGGGGGGCGAGCAGTACTTC; CDR3 protein: CASSQGEGGEQYF
D gene: NA; V gene: TRBV2; clone size: once; J gene: TRBJ1-3; CDR3 DNA: TGTGCCAGCGAAATGACAGCCAGAAACACCATATATTTT; CDR3 protein: CASEMTARNTIYF
D gene: NA; V gene: TRBV4-3; clone size: NA; J gene: TRBJ2-2; CDR3 DNA: TGCGCCAGCAGCCAGAGTAAAACTGTCACCGGGGAGCTGTTTTTT; CDR3 protein: CASSQSKTVTGELFF
D gene: NA; V gene: TRBV5-1; clone size: NA; J gene: TRBJ2-7; CDR3 DNA: TGCGCCAGCAGCAAGGACAGCTACGAGCAGTACTTC; CDR3 protein: CASSKDSYEQYF
D gene: TRBD2; V gene: TRBV7-9; clone size: NA; J gene: TRBJ2-1; CDR3 DNA: TGTGCCAGCAGCCCCAAGCGGGGGGGCCGGGGCAATGAGCAGTTCTTC; CDR3 protein: CASSPKRGGRGNEQFF
D gene: NA; V gene: TRBV13; clone size: NA; J gene: TRBJ2-1; CDR3 DNA: TGTGCCAGCAGCTTAGGGACTACAGGGAACGGGCAGTTCTTC; CDR3 protein: CASSLGTTGNGQFF
D gene: TRBD1; V gene: TRBV28; clone size: NA; J gene: TRBJ1-5; CDR3 DNA: TGTGCCAGCAGTCCTTCTAGGACAGGGGGTTCGGGTCAGCCCCAGCATTTT; CDR3 protein: CASSPSRTGGSGQPQHF